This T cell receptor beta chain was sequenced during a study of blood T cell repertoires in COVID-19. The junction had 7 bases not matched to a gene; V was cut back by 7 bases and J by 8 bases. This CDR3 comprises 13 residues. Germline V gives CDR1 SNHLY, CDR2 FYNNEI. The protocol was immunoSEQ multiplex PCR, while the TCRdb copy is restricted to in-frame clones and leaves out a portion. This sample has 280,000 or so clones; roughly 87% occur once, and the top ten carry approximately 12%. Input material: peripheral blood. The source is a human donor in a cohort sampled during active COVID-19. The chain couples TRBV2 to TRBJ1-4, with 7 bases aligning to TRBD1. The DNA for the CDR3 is TGTGCCAGCACGGGACAGATGAGGGAAAAACTGTTTTTT. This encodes CASTGQMREKLFF.